This TCR beta chain came from a study of OX40 agonist ivuxolimab in advanced cancers. Study conclusions and caveats: In the expanded peripheral T cells, antigen specificity was never determined.

The CDR3 is 13 amino acids. The germline CDR1 and CDR2 sequences are SGHAT and FQDESV (reference sequence). The V end was cut by 5 bases, the J end by 3 bases, with 11 bases between. Generated by immunoSEQ multiplex PCR, the TCRdb table keeps only in-frame clones and is missing some. The profile shows 25,000 to 30,000 clones, 82% of them singletons. A word on this clone: What it binds is not known.

The TCR was taken from an adult with an advanced solid tumor such as melanoma, head and neck, liver or kidney cancer. The rearrangement joins TRBV11-1 to TRBJ2-7, with D tentatively TRBD2 (5 bases). The source material was CD4+ or CD8+ T cells sorted from blood, sampled in a trial of the OX40 agonist ivuxolimab. CDR3 nucleotide sequence: TGTGCCAGCAGCCTCGGACGGGACTACGAGCAGTACTTC. Residues: CASSLGRDYEQYF.